This T cell receptor (beta chain) was captured by sequencing in a study of cytomegalovirus exposure and HLA in healthy donors. Points from the study as a whole: It is likely that the observed cluster of highly shared sequence variants was a sequencing artifact. In a later analysis, specific HLA alleles were associated with 15,000 to 20,000 TCR beta sequences at a 0.05 false discovery rate. Later examination showed HLA-associated TCR beta chains had greater clonal expansion than equally common others.

With 60 Vbeta and 13 Jbeta primers, the PCR was carried out. How the authors handled the data: Unique TCR beta chains numbered 80 million to 95 million in a later analysis, with about 9.9 million shared. Assay used: immunoSEQ multiplex PCR; TCRdb lists only in-frame clones, some missing. V and J calls and clone size are copied from that table; D and trimming were computed from the DNA. This sample has over 150,000 clones, with about four fifths found just once. Worth noting for this clone: Its antigen is not identified.

The CDR3 has 19 residues. The sequencing sample was made of PBMCs. The sequence was obtained from a male donor in good health and CMV-seronegative. The chain links TRBV21-1 to TRBJ1-2; the table's D call TRBD1 went unverified against the DNA. TRBV21-1 is classified as a pseudogene. The CDR3 here is CASSKPDSSRPLRRYGYTF. CDR3 DNA: TGTGCCAGCAGCAAACCTGACAGCTCTCGTCCTCTCCGGCGTTATGGCTACACCTTC.